What follows describes a single T cell receptor (beta chain). The data were taken from a study of cytomegalovirus exposure and HLA in healthy donors. It was with 60 Vbeta and 13 Jbeta primers that the PCR ran. TCRdb's table, derived via immunoSEQ multiplex PCR, lists solely in-frame clones and lacks some. The data contain about 160,000 clones, just over 70% of them singletons. CDR1 is GTSNPN, CDR2 SVGIG, per germline (reference sequence). Trimming took 1 base from V and 6 from J; bases not matched to a gene: 8. The CDR3 is made up of 16 amino acids. Sequencing was done on a sample of PBMCs. The chain combines TRBV30 with TRBJ2-1, with 11 bases that match TRBD2. This sequence was found in a man between 18 and 29 years old in good health and CMV-seropositive. CDR3 in amino acids: CAWSGLTSGSFNEQFF. Written as DNA, the CDR3 is TGTGCCTGGAGTGGGTTAACTAGCGGGAGTTTCAATGAGCAGTTCTTC.